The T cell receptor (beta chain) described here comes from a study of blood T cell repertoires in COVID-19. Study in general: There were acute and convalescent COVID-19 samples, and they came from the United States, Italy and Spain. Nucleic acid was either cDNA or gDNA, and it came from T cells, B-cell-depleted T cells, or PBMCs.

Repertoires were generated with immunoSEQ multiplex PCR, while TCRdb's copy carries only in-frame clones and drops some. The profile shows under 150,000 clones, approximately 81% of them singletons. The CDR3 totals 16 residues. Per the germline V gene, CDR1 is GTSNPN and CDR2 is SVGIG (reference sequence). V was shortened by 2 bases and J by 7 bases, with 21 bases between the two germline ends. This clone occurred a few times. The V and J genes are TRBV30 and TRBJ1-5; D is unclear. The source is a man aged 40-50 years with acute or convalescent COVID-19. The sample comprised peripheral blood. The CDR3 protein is CAWSRPGAGGRQPQHF. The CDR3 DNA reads TGTGCCTGGAGTCGCCCCGGCGCAGGAGGACGGCAGCCCCAGCATTTT.